This paragraph reports one TCR beta chain. Its antigen remains undetermined. No much larger clonotype is one base removed from it; base qualities were not supplied. The data derive from a study of control samples from healthy donors and cancer patients (TCRdb year 2020). From the cysteine through the phenylalanine, the CDR3 covers 19 amino acids. Only the CDR3 part of the read is kept: 57 bases, read in frame from the first base. Via the germline V gene, CDR1 is SNHLY and CDR2 FYNNEI. V is pruned by 9 bases and J by 0 bases, leaving 16 bases of the junction without a gene match. Receptor amplification or capture employed the immunoSEQ multiplex PCR assay. TCRdb mirrors the immuneACCESS table, restricted to in-frame sequences. Some clones are absent from its copies; in checked studies, under half trace to an unresolved V gene, and the reason for the others is unknown. The sample data list 70,000 or so clones, and 84% of these were observed just once. 25% to 35% of the sample is taken by the ten largest.

The TCR was taken from a man in his fifties in good health. Sequenced sample: blood. The V and J segments used are TRBV2 and TRBJ2-2, with 10 junctional bases fitting TRBD2. The CDR3 reads as follows: CASNYAALAGSPNTGELFF. Here is the DNA: TGTGCCAGTAATTACGCAGCACTAGCGGGATCTCCGAACACCGGGGAGCTGTTTTTT.